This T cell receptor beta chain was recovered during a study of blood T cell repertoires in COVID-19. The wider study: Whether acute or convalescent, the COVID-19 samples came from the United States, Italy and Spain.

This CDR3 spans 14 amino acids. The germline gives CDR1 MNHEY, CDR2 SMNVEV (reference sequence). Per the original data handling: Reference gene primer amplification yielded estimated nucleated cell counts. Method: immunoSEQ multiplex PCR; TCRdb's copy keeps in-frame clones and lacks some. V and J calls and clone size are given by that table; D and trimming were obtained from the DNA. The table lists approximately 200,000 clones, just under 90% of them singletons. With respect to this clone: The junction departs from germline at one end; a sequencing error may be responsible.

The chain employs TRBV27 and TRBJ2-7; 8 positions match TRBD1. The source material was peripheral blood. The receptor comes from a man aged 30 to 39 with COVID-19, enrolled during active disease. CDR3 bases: TGTGCCAGCAGTTTCGACAGGGGCTCCCACGAGCAGTACTTC. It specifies CASSFDRGSHEQYF.